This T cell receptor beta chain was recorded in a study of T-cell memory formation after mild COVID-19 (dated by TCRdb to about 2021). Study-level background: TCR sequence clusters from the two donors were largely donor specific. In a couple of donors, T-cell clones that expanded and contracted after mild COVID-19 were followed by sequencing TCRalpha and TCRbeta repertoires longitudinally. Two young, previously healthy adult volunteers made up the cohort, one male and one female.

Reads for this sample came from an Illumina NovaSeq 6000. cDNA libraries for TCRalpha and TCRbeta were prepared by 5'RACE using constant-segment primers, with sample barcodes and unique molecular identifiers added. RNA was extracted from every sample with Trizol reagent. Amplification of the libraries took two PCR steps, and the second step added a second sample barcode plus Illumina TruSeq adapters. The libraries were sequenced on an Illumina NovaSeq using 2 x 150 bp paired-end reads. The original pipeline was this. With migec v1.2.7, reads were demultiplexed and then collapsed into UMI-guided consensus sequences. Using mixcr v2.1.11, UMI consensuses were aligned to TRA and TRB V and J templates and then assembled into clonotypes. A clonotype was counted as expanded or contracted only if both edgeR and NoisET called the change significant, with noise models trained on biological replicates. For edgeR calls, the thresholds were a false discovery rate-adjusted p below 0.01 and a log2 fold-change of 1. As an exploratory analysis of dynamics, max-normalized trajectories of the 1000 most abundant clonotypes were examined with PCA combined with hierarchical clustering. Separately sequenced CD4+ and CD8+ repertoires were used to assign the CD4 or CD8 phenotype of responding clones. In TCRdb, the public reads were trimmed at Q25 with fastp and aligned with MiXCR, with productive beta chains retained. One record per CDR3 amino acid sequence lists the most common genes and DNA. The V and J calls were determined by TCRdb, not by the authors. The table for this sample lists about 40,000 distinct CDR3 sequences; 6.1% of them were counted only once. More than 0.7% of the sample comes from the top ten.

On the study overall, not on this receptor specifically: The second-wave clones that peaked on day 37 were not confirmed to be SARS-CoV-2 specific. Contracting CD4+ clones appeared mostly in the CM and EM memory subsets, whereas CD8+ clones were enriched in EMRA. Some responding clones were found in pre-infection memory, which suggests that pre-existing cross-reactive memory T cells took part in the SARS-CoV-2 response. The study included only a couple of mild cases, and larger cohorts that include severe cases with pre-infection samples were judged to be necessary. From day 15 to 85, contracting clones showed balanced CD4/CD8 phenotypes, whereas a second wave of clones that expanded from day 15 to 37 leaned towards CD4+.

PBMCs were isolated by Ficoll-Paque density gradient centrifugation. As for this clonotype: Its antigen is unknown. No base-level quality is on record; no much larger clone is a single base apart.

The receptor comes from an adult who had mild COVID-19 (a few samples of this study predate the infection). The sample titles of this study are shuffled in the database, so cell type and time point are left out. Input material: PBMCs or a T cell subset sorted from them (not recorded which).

The CDR3 sequence is CATGQGYTGELFF. The DNA sequence follows: TGTGCCACAGGACAGGGTTACACCGGGGAGCTGTTTTTT. Recombination connected TRBV24-1 to TRBJ2-2, with 8 bases matching TRBD1. The CDR3 spans 13 residues, from the cysteine through the phenylalanine. Here the CDR3 DNA is all that survives: 39 bases in frame from base 1. Trimming removed 10 bases from V and 3 bases from J; the gene matches leave 3 bases unexplained. The CDR1 and CDR2 encoded by the germline V gene are KGHDR and SFDVKD.